These T cell receptor beta chains were read from a single sample in a study of vaccination and CD4 T cells after COVID-19. Antigens for these TCRs are unknown. Each CDR3 protein is one row after TCRdb ran MiXCR on the PCR reads. The sample records about 5,400 distinct CDR3 sequences, roughly 33% being singletons. Source material: CD4+ T cells from blood, cultured in vitro. The receptor source for this set is a human donor in good health. The CDR3 runs from the conserved cysteine through the conserved F or W. The D gene is left open where the match is weak. The size entry is marked missing in some rows and otherwise reads once, few, many or a size class.

D gene,clone size,J gene,V gene,CDR3 protein
TRBD1,.,TRBJ1-2,TRBV20-1,CSADGQGDYGYTF
TRBD1,few,TRBJ1-1,TRBV6-5,CASSYGATGAGAEAFF
.,few,TRBJ2-2,TRBV10-1,CASSAGTPNTGELFF
.,few,TRBJ1-2,TRBV7-8,CASSPSTANYGYTF
.,.,TRBJ1-3,TRBV6-1,CASSAGTVSSGNTIYF
.,few,TRBJ1-3,TRBV20-1,CSASETANSGNTIYF
.,.,TRBJ1-5,TRBV6-1,CASSEGGDWRPQHF
.,few,TRBJ1-1,TRBV6-1,CASSEFRDTEAFF
.,.,TRBJ2-5,TRBV7-9,CASSSFQGQETQYF
.,few,TRBJ1-2,TRBV12-3/TRBV12-4,CASSFGRGTRGYTF
TRBD1,.,TRBJ1-2,TRBV20-1,CSARDVDRVYGYTF
.,few,TRBJ1-2,TRBV6-5,CASSYEVNYGYTF
.,few,TRBJ2-1,TRBV16,CASSRSGQPYNEQFF
TRBD1,few,TRBJ1-5,TRBV7-9,CASSSSTTGLSNQPQHF
.,.,TRBJ1-2,TRBV5-1,CASSLGTANYGYTF
.,once,TRBJ2-2,TRBV27,CASSFGQGPPNTGELFF
TRBD2,few,TRBJ2-5,TRBV27,CASRGGTSGLRETQYF
TRBD1,few,TRBJ2-7,TRBV7-9,CAGVGQGPHEQYF
.,.,TRBJ2-3,TRBV30,CAWSLGGDTQYF
TRBD2,.,TRBJ2-7,TRBV11-2,CASSSGGYEQYF
.,few,TRBJ1-2,TRBV28,CASSFRPFYGYTF
TRBD1,.,TRBJ1-1,TRBV6-2/TRBV6-3,CASSYTQGTEAFF
.,.,TRBJ2-2,TRBV10-3,CAISPTENTGELFF
.,few,TRBJ2-2,TRBV7-9,CASSLRAGNTGELFF
TRBD2,.,TRBJ2-3,TRBV24-1,CATSDSLAGGTDTQYF
.,.,TRBJ1-2,TRBV5-4,CASSLLEGSNYGYTF
.,few,TRBJ1-2,TRBV15,CATSRDDDSYYGYTF
.,.,TRBJ1-3,TRBV6-5,CASSYRPTAENTIYF
.,.,TRBJ2-5,TRBV10-3,CAISDHEGRGETQYF
.,.,TRBJ2-5,TRBV28,CASSLLPGSPQETQYF
.,.,TRBJ1-1,TRBV27,CASSFVDLRGTEAFF
TRBD2,medium-sized,TRBJ2-5,TRBV19,CASRAGGVQETQYF
.,.,TRBJ2-6,TRBV30,CAWSVSGANVLTF
.,.,TRBJ1-1,TRBV6-1,CASRSLGQPDEGAFF
.,few,TRBJ2-3,TRBV20-1,CSARDWGGADTQYF
.,few,TRBJ1-2,TRBV6-5,CASSYSGVAGGYTF
TRBD2,few,TRBJ2-1,TRBV6-4,CASSEGTSGGGEQFF
.,.,TRBJ1-3,TRBV10-3,CAISEPPEGGNTIYF
.,.,TRBJ2-5,TRBV12-3/TRBV12-4,CASSFFRGEETQYF
.,few,TRBJ1-5,TRBV6-5,CASSYGEPNQPQHF
.,.,TRBJ2-7,TRBV5-4,CASSRQGPGCEQYF
.,few,TRBJ2-2,TRBV19,CASSMRGDTGELFF
.,medium-sized,TRBJ2-2,TRBV6-4,CASSDSSTGELFF